One sample yielded the 32 T cell receptor beta chains listed below, sequenced in a study of beta chain features in type 1 diabetes. Notes on the study in general: Shortening that was moderate but significant affected the TCRB CDR3s of Type 1 diabetes patients in all four CD4+ subsets.

For these receptors, no antigen is known. The investigators reverse transcribed all of the isolated RNA, so they sequenced expressed TCRB transcripts. Clones were read by immunoSEQ multiplex PCR, and TCRdb kept only the in-frame ones, dropping some. The sample holds 300,000 or so clones, roughly an eighth seen once. The sample was naive CD4+ T cells from blood. These receptors were taken from a young man with type 1 diabetes.

The chain carries TRBV5-1 and TRBJ2-5; TRBD1 might be the D (6 bases). The CDR3 has 16 amino acids. Germline lookup yields CDR1 SGHRS and CDR2 YFSETQ. Trimming cost V 0 bases and J 5 bases, with 17 bases left between them. The DNA of the CDR3 is TGCGCCAGCAGCTTGGGGACAGTTCTCACAAGGGAGACCCAGTACTTC. It encodes CASSLGTVLTRETQYF.

This clone was detected only a few times. The gene calls are TRBV7-3 and TRBJ2-3; D unclear. The CDR3 extends over 12 amino acids. The V end lost 5 bases, the J end lost 4 bases, and 7 bases lay between the germline ends. CDR1 is SGHTA, CDR2 FQGTGA, per germline. For the CDR3, the DNA is TGTGCCAGCAGCACCGGTTCAGATACGCAGTATTTT. Translated, it gives CASSTGSDTQYF.

This clone was seen only a few times. V and J are TRBV5-1 and TRBJ2-2, with D tentatively TRBD2 (5 bases). Germline V CDR1 and CDR2: SGHRS, YFSETQ. This CDR3 contains 14 residues. V lost 1 base to trimming and J lost 5 bases, with 9 bases between them. The CDR3 bases are TGCGCCAGCAGCTTGTTAAGCGGAACCGGGGAGCTGTTTTTT. It specifies CASSLLSGTGELFF.

The chain combines TRBV6-1 with TRBJ1-5; D not certain. CDR3 length: 12 residues. Germline V CDR1 and CDR2: MNHNS, SASEGT. V lost 5 bases to trimming and J lost 3 bases, with 5 bases between them. The CDR3 DNA follows: TGTGCCAGCAGTTCCCTCAATCAGCCCCAGCATTTT. This codes for CASSSLNQPQHF.

In its sample, this clone was seen a few times. The chain couples TRBV6-5 to TRBJ2-7; maybe TRBD2 (6 bases). The CDR3 consists of 16 residues. The germline gives CDR1 MNHEY, CDR2 SVGAGI. Trimming took off 0 bases at V and 0 bases at J, with 12 bases between the two ends. Written as DNA, the CDR3 is TGTGCCAGCAGTTACTCGATTAGCGGCGACTCCTACGAGCAGTACTTC. Its translation is CASSYSISGDSYEQYF.

The chain employs TRBV7-2 and TRBJ2-2, with D uncertain. Germline V gene sequence: CDR1 SGHTA, CDR2 FQGNSA. The V end was cut by 0 bases, the J end by 9 bases, with 5 bases between. The CDR3 extends over 12 amino acids. The CDR3, as DNA: TGTGCCAGCAGCTTAGCCAGAAGGGAGCTGTTTTTT. Protein: CASSLARRELFF.

This clone was observed a handful of times. The chain links TRBV2 to TRBJ2-1, with unresolved D. CDR1 SNHLY and CDR2 FYNNEI come from the germline V gene. The CDR3 has 15 amino acids. The V end lost 4 bases, the J end lost 0 bases, and 10 bases lay between the germline ends. CDR3 in amino acids: CASSGRLVSYNEQFF. The CDR3 bases are TGTGCCAGCAGTGGTCGGTTGGTCTCCTACAATGAGCAGTTCTTC.

The gene calls are TRBV19 and TRBJ2-6; D is perhaps TRBD1 (5 bases). The CDR3 is made up of 11 amino acids. The germline V gene encodes CDR1 LNHDA and CDR2 SQIVND (reference sequence). V lost 3 bases to trimming and J lost 17 bases, with 11 bases between them. CDR3 in amino acids: CASSIAGILTF. CDR3 nucleotide sequence: TGTGCCAGTAGTATTGCAGGGATCTTGACTTTC.

There are a few counts of this clone. The chain carries TRBV15 and TRBJ2-5, with D possibly matching TRBD1 (5 bases). Between the trimmed V and J ends, which lost 1 base and 5 bases, there was a span of 8 bases. Germline loops: CDR1 LNHNV, CDR2 YYDKDF (reference sequence). The CDR3 runs 13 residues. Here the CDR3 DNA reads TGTGCCACCAGCAGAGCAGGGTCGGAGACCCAGTACTTC. Amino acid sequence: CATSRAGSETQYF. The whole variable domain, remainder taken from reference TRBV15 and TRBJ2-5, is DAMVIQNPRYQVTQFGKPVTLSCSQTLNHNVMYWYQQKSSQAPKLLFHYYDKDFNNEADTPDNFQSRRPNTSFCFLDIRSPGLGDTAMYLCATSRAGSETQYFGPGTRLLVL.

J is TRBJ2-1 and V is TRBV7-2, with a tentative D call TRBD2 (5 bases). Germline CDR1 and CDR2: SGHTA and FQGNSA. The CDR3 consists of 16 residues. V was shortened by 5 bases and J by 4 bases, with 18 bases between the two germline ends. The CDR3: CASSPRRDRLYNEQFF. The DNA of the CDR3 is TGTGCCAGCAGCCCGCGCCGGGATAGGCTTTACAATGAGCAGTTCTTC.

This chain connects TRBV5-4 to TRBJ1-1; D is unresolved. The CDR3 totals 15 residues. Trimming took off 0 bases at V and 0 bases at J, with 9 bases between the two ends. From germline, CDR1 is SGHNT and CDR2 YYREEE (reference sequence). In DNA, the CDR3 is TGTGCCAGCAGCTTGGCCAGTCCCATGAACACTGAAGCTTTCTTT. Amino acids: CASSLASPMNTEAFF.

This clone was detected a few times. CDR3 coding DNA: TGTGCCAGCAGCGGAGAGATTCCGGGTCGCAGCTCTGGGGCCAACGTCCTGACTTTC. Translating it yields CASSGEIPGRSSGANVLTF. This chain links TRBV7-9 with TRBJ2-6; D gene unclear. V shed 5 bases and J shed 0 bases, with 20 bases lying between them. Germline V gene sequence: CDR1 SEHNR, CDR2 FQNEAQ (reference sequence). This CDR3 is built from 19 residues. Variable domain in full (rest from reference TRBV7-9 and TRBJ2-6): DTGVSQNPRHKITKRGQNVTFRCDPISEHNRLYWYRQTLGQGPEFLTYFQNEAQLEKSRLLSDRFSAERPKGSFSTLEIQRTEQGDSAMYLCASSGEIPGRSSGANVLTFGAGSRLTVL.

The genes are TRBV5-1 and TRBJ2-3; 9 nucleotides align to TRBD2. The germline V gene encodes CDR1 SGHRS and CDR2 YFSETQ. The CDR3 length is 13 residues. J gave up 6 bases and V 5 bases, and 4 bases lay outside the gene matches. The chain's CDR3 is CASRSSGIDTQYF. The CDR3 nucleotides are TGCGCCAGCAGATCTAGCGGGATTGATACGCAGTATTTT.

V and J are TRBV6-5 and TRBJ1-1; 7 nucleotides agree with TRBD1. After removal of 5 bases from V and 9 bases from J, the junction contained 9 bases not matched to a gene. Germline V CDR1 and CDR2: MNHEY, SVGAGI. The CDR3 is 13 residues long. The CDR3 here is CASSIGQAAKAFF. The CDR3 DNA sequence: TGTGCCAGCAGTATAGGACAGGCCGCCAAAGCTTTCTTT.

This clone showed up just once. Other nucleotide sequences from this sample produce the same CDR3. This chain joins TRBV18 and TRBJ2-7; 12 bases fit TRBD2. Germline CDR1 and CDR2: KGHSH and LQKENI. With V trimmed by 3 bases and J by 4 bases, 1 base remained unmatched. This CDR3 has 14 amino acids. The CDR3, as DNA: TGTGCCAGCTCACCGACTAGCGGGAGTTACGAGCAGTACTTC. This translates into CASSPTSGSYEQYF.

This chain connects TRBV7-2 to TRBJ2-3; 7 bases align to TRBD2. The CDR3 contains 16 residues. The trim removed 3 bases at V and 9 bases at J, leaving 15 bases unmatched. Germline CDR1 and CDR2: SGHTA and FQGNSA. The chain's CDR3 is CASSFVVGGRGSTQYF. The CDR3, as DNA: TGTGCCAGCAGCTTCGTCGTGGGAGGGCGGGGAAGCACGCAGTATTTT.

This clone came up a few times. The V and J genes are TRBV30 and TRBJ2-7; D uncertain. The CDR3 is 11 amino acids. The V gene lost 2 bases and the J gene lost 5 bases, with 7 bases spanning the gap. The germline V gene has CDR1 GTSNPN and CDR2 SVGIG (reference sequence). The CDR3 DNA follows: TGTGCCTGGAGTATCCGTCACGAGCAGTACTTC. It encodes CAWSIRHEQYF. The full variable domain, with the rest looked up from reference TRBV30 and TRBJ2-7, is SQTIHQWPATLVQPVGSPLSLECTVEGTSNPNLYWYRQAAGRGLQLLFYSVGIGQISSEVPQNLSASRPQDRQFILSSKKLLLSDSGFYLCAWSIRHEQYFGPGTRLTVT.

V usage is TRBV30 and J usage is TRBJ2-3; tentatively, D is TRBD2 (6 bases). The CDR3 consists of 15 residues. Trimming shortened V by 1 base and J by 5 bases, and 16 bases separated the two germline ends. Germline V gives CDR1 GTSNPN, CDR2 SVGIG (reference sequence). As DNA, the CDR3 is TGTGCCTGGAGTGGGGAACACCACGGGGGAGATACGCAGTATTTT. This translates into CAWSGEHHGGDTQYF.

This clone was seen a few times. J is TRBJ2-1 and V is TRBV19; 14 bases line up with TRBD2. V lost 5 bases to trimming and J lost 10 bases; unmatched junction nucleotides: 10. The CDR3 runs 16 residues. Germline lookup yields CDR1 LNHDA and CDR2 SQIVND (reference sequence). Here the CDR3 DNA reads TGTGCCAGTAGTCTCGGCGGGACTAGCGGGAGTATAGAGCAGTTCTTC. This sequence encodes CASSLGGTSGSIEQFF.

The rearrangement joins TRBV28 to TRBJ2-7, with D perhaps TRBD1 (6 bases). The germline gives CDR1 MDHEN, CDR2 SYDVKM. Trimming left V 6 bases short and J 3 bases short, with 12 bases between. The CDR3 extends over 13 amino acids. This CDR3 is CASSQGRDYEQYF. CDR3 bases: TGTGCCAGCAGCCAGGGGCGAGACTACGAGCAGTACTTC.

A few counts support this clone. This chain connects TRBV20-1 to TRBJ2-1; no firm D call. The CDR3 is made up of 11 amino acids. The V end lost 2 bases, the J end lost 4 bases, and 3 bases lay between the germline ends. Germline V gene sequence: CDR1 DFQATT, CDR2 SNEGSKA (reference sequence). The CDR3 region is CSARRYNEQFF. The CDR3 region has the DNA TGCAGTGCTAGACGTTACAATGAGCAGTTCTTC.

The chain is built from TRBV7-8 and TRBJ2-3; 7 nucleotides line up with TRBD1. Germline V CDR1 and CDR2: SGHVS, FQNEAQ. Trimming at V came to 8 bases and at J to 2 bases, leaving 10 bases not matched to a gene. This CDR3 region has 15 residues. DNA for the CDR3: TGTGCCAGCGCCCCGACAGGGCCTTACACAGATACGCAGTATTTT. Translating it yields CASAPTGPYTDTQYF. Full variable domain (remainder filled in from reference TRBV7-8 and TRBJ2-3): GAGVSQSPRYKVAKRGQDVALRCDPISGHVSLFWYQQALGQGPEFLTYFQNEAQLDKSGLPSDRFFAERPEGSVSTLKIQRTQQEDSAVYLCASAPTGPYTDTQYFGPGTRLTVL.

This clone has a handful of counts. V gene TRBV7-3 combines with J gene TRBJ2-2; TRBD1 agrees at 8 bases. Looked up from germline, CDR1 is SGHTA and CDR2 is FQGTGA. The trim removed 2 bases at V and 0 bases at J, leaving 8 bases unmatched. The CDR3 covers 18 residues. The CDR3 nucleotides are TGTGCCAGCAGCTTATTGCGGACAGGGCCCGCGAACACCGGGGAGCTGTTTTTT. Translating gives CASSLLRTGPANTGELFF.

A few counts support this clone. The chain links TRBV11-2 to TRBJ2-1; 8 bases match TRBD1. With V trimmed by 5 bases and J by 2 bases, 5 bases remained unmatched. The CDR3 totals 15 residues. Germline V gene data show CDR1 as SGHAT and CDR2 as FQNNGV. CDR3 sequence reads: CASSPGTGTYNEQFF. CDR3 nucleotides: TGTGCCAGCAGCCCCGGGACAGGCACCTACAATGAGCAGTTCTTC.

The V and J genes are TRBV7-2 and TRBJ2-2, with a weak D call TRBD1 (6 bases). Germline V CDR1 and CDR2: SGHTA, FQGNSA. The CDR3 totals 15 residues. V lost 3 bases, J lost 2 bases, and 10 bases lay in between. CDR3 sequence reads: CASSFDRINTGELFF. The CDR3 DNA reads as TGTGCCAGCAGCTTCGACAGGATTAACACCGGGGAGCTGTTTTTT.

This clone has just a few counts. V is TRBV5-1 and J is TRBJ2-7; possible D gene TRBD2, 5 bases. This CDR3 is 15 amino acids long. Germline CDR1 SGHRS, CDR2 YFSETQ. The germline V and J ends were trimmed by 0 bases and 1 base, with 11 bases remaining between them. The CDR3, as DNA: TGCGCCAGCAGCTTGGCCGGGGTTTGGTCCTACGAGCAGTACTTC. Its protein product is CASSLAGVWSYEQYF.

The chain has TRBV4-2 and TRBJ2-7, with D possibly being TRBD2 (6 bases). Germline V lookup: CDR1 LGHNA, CDR2 YNFKEQ. The CDR3 is 13 amino acids. Trimming cost V 4 bases and J 5 bases, with 12 bases left between them. CDR3 region: CASSLGTPDEQYF. CDR3 bases: TGTGCCAGCAGCCTAGGGACTCCTGACGAGCAGTACTTC.

The chain joins TRBV18 to TRBJ2-3; D unresolved. Germline V gene sequence: CDR1 KGHSH, CDR2 LQKENI. V shed 2 bases and J shed 5 bases, with 11 bases lying between them. The CDR3 extends over 14 amino acids. The CDR3: CASSPTRSGDTQYF. CDR3 DNA: TGTGCCAGCTCACCAACCAGGTCTGGAGATACGCAGTATTTT.

This clone has just a few counts. The rearrangement joins TRBV13 to TRBJ2-3; unclear D gene. Germline CDR1 is PRHDT and CDR2 is FYEKMQ (reference sequence). With 5 bases removed from V and 0 bases from J, the gap between germline ends came to 3 bases. CDR3 size: 12 residues. CDR3 loop: CASSQSTDTQYF. CDR3 bases: TGTGCCAGCAGCCAAAGCACAGATACGCAGTATTTT.

The chain has TRBV7-2 and TRBJ2-1; the D gene is possibly TRBD1 (7 bases). V was shortened by 8 bases and J by 8 bases, with 31 bases between the two germline ends. This CDR3 is built from 18 residues. Germline V lookup: CDR1 SGHTA, CDR2 FQGNSA. CDR3 loop: CASEGWRDRVKFGDEQFF. The CDR3 region has the DNA TGTGCCAGCGAGGGGTGGAGGGACAGAGTTAAGTTCGGGGATGAGCAGTTCTTC.

This clone was seen more than once but under ten times. This sequence joins TRBV11-2 and TRBJ2-5; D perhaps matches TRBD2 (5 bases). V was trimmed by 2 bases and J by 4 bases, leaving 14 bases between them. CDR3 length: 15 residues. The germline CDR1 and CDR2 sequences are SGHAT and FQNNGV. CDR3 coding DNA: TGTGCCAGCAGCTTACAAACCATAGGAGGAGAGACCCAGTACTTC. This sequence encodes CASSLQTIGGETQYF.

The sample holds a few counts of this clone. The chain links TRBV5-1 to TRBJ2-5; 8 nucleotides line up with TRBD1. From germline, CDR1 is SGHRS and CDR2 YFSETQ. There are 15 residues in the CDR3. The V gene end was trimmed by 5 bases and the J gene end by 0 bases; junction bases not matched to a gene: 6. The CDR3 loop is CASRTGTGNQETQYF. The CDR3 DNA reads TGCGCCAGCAGGACCGGGACAGGTAACCAAGAGACCCAGTACTTC.